This is a list of T cell receptor beta chains from one sample in a study of shared clonotypes between healthy human individuals. Profiled with immunoSEQ multiplex PCR; TCRdb holds only in-frame clones, not every one. The data contain about 320,000 clones, roughly 87% of them singletons. The material sequenced was memory CD8+ T cells sorted from blood. These receptor sequences come from a man aged 18 to 35 in good health. The CDR3 runs from the conserved cysteine through the conserved F or W. Each record gives: D gene, V gene, clone size, J gene, CDR3 DNA, CDR3 protein. D genes are given only for firm matches. Clone size is shown for a subset of rows, as once, few, many or a class of expanded clone.

TRBD2	TRBV27	-	TRBJ2-7	TGTGCCAGCAGTTTGGGAGGGCCCTCCTACGAGCAGTACTTC	CASSLGGPSYEQYF
TRBD1	TRBV7-8	-	TRBJ2-5	TGTGCCAGCAGCGCAGGACAGGGGGCGCGTTGGGAGACCCAGTACTTC	CASSAGQGARWETQYF
-	TRBV4-1	-	TRBJ1-1	TGCGCCAGCAGTCCAATAGGGCCCCTCGGTAACACTGAAGCTTTCTTT	CASSPIGPLGNTEAFF
-	TRBV7-6	-	TRBJ1-5	TGTGCCAGCAGCCTGACAGAAAATCAGCCCCAGCATTTT	CASSLTENQPQHF
TRBD1	TRBV6-7	-	TRBJ2-7	TGTGCCAGCAGTTACTCCCGACAGGGATACGAGCAGTACTTC	CASSYSRQGYEQYF
TRBD2	TRBV6-1	-	TRBJ2-7	TGTGCCAGCAGTTTCCGCCTAGCGGCGACCTACGAGCAGTACTTC	CASSFRLAATYEQYF
TRBD1	TRBV19	-	TRBJ2-7	TGTGCCAGTAGGGTCCGGGACAGGGATACCGAGCAGTACTTC	CASRVRDRDTEQYF
TRBD2	TRBV27	-	TRBJ2-5	TGTGCCAGCAGTAACGGACTAGTGGGCCAAGAGACCCAGTACTTC	CASSNGLVGQETQYF
-	TRBV6-1	-	TRBJ2-3	TGTGCCAGCAGTGCGTTCGGGACACCAACTAGCACAGATACGCAGTATTTT	CASSAFGTPTSTDTQYF
-	TRBV6-6	-	TRBJ1-2	TGTGCCACCCTTCGGGGGAGGGTGGGGAAAGGCTACACCTTC	CATLRGRVGKGYTF
-	TRBV7-2	-	TRBJ2-1	TGTGCCAGCAGCTTTCCCGTTACCTGGGGGGATGAGCAGTTCTTC	CASSFPVTWGDEQFF
TRBD2	TRBV2	-	TRBJ2-7	TGTGCCAGCATCCCCGCGACTAGCGCCACCTACGAGCAGTACTTC	CASIPATSATYEQYF
-	TRBV11-2	-	TRBJ2-7	TGTGCCAGCAGCTTAGTCGGATACGAGCAGTACTTC	CASSLVGYEQYF
TRBD2	TRBV27	-	TRBJ2-7	TGTGCCAGCAGTCTGACTAGCGGGGGGCCACTAGAGCAGTACTTC	CASSLTSGGPLEQYF
-	TRBV10-3	-	TRBJ2-7	TGTGCCATCAGTAACGGGGGACGATCCTACGAGCAGTACTTC	CAISNGGRSYEQYF
-	TRBV4-3	-	TRBJ1-2	TGCGCCAGCAGCCAAGTAGAGGGGCTGCCGGGGGGCTACACCTTC	CASSQVEGLPGGYTF
-	TRBV6-1	-	TRBJ1-1	TGTGCCAGCAGCGGATTTGGGGTTATCACTGAAGCTTTCTTT	CASSGFGVITEAFF
-	TRBV19	-	TRBJ1-1	TGTGCCAGCCAGGCTACCGTGAACACTGAAGCTTTCTTT	CASQATVNTEAFF
TRBD2	TRBV2	once	TRBJ2-3	TGTGCCAGCAGTGAAGCAGTAGCGGGCTCCGATACGCAGTATTTT	CASSEAVAGSDTQYF
-	TRBV5-6	-	TRBJ1-2	TGTGCCAGCAGCTCTATCGGGTCGGTGGGGAACTATGGCTACACCTTC	CASSSIGSVGNYGYTF
-	TRBV10-2	-	TRBJ1-6	TGCGCCAGCAGTGAGACAGGAAATTCACCCCTCCACTTT	CASSETGNSPLHF
-	TRBV7-6	-	TRBJ2-1	TGTGCCAGCAGCTTAGAGGGGGGAGTTAATGAGCAGTTCTTC	CASSLEGGVNEQFF
-	TRBV10-3	few	TRBJ2-7	TGTGCCATCAGTGGGACAGACTCCTACGAGCAGTACTTC	CAISGTDSYEQYF
-	TRBV10-3	-	TRBJ1-2	TGTGCCATCAGTCAACGAGGCCCGAACAGGCCTTATGGCTACACCTTC	CAISQRGPNRPYGYTF